This is a list of T cell receptor beta chains from one sample in a study of blood T cell repertoires in COVID-19. The table came from immunoSEQ multiplex PCR; TCRdb's copy has only in-frame clones and leaves some out. The sample carries 200,000 or so clones, roughly 89% recorded once. Sequencing was carried out using PBMCs or T cells enriched from blood (not recorded which). The receptors here all came from a woman aged 40 to 55 with acute COVID-19. Each CDR3 is given with its conserved first and last residue. For some rows the clone size is stated as once, few or many, or as a class when expanded; others skip it.

-,TRBV6-5,TRBJ1-6,CASSYSGQGRSSPLHF
once,TRBV5-5,TRBJ1-5,CASSLVWGLNQPQHF
-,TRBV16,TRBJ1-3,CASSQSLSTGLGNTIYF
-,TRBV4-2,TRBJ2-7,CASSPRQGAAYEQYF
-,TRBV7-6,TRBJ1-1,CASSLAQGMNTEAFF
-,TRBV5-1,TRBJ1-6,CASSLAGIRYNSPLHF
-,TRBV6-5,TRBJ1-1,CASSLGGGTRLEAFF
-,TRBV27,TRBJ1-2,CASSRSRQGTYGYTF
-,TRBV2,TRBJ2-5,CASSEPEQETQYF
-,TRBV28,TRBJ2-2,CASSFLSGLAGSWTNTGELFF
-,TRBV27,TRBJ2-2,CASSADRGNTGELFF
-,TRBV28,TRBJ1-4,CASTRSGTGVEKLFF
-,TRBV5-6,TRBJ2-7,CASSLQRGSSYEQYF
once,TRBV3-1/TRBV3-2,TRBJ2-5,CASSQDRAGGPQQETQYF
-,TRBV25-1,TRBJ1-1,CASSDILGTGKAFF
-,TRBV12-5,TRBJ2-5,CASGFQTGWEETQYF
-,TRBV7-2,TRBJ2-7,CASSFRTGGSYEQYF
-,TRBV5-4,TRBJ2-7,CASSTDRGFYEQYF
-,TRBV4-2,TRBJ1-1,CASSQEGAENTEAFF
-,TRBV11-2,TRBJ2-1,CASSLDRGGDNEQFF
-,TRBV4-1,TRBJ2-5,CASSRDVQQAQYF
-,TRBV6-2/TRBV6-3,TRBJ2-1,CASSYQFTRDNEQFF
-,TRBV18,TRBJ2-7,CATSDSSYEQYF
few,TRBV5-1,TRBJ2-3,CASSPTSGGPDTQYF
-,TRBV3-1/TRBV3-2,TRBJ2-7,CASSQDTGEQYF
-,TRBV4-3,TRBJ2-7,CASSQDSGKVSEQYF
-,TRBV12-3/TRBV12-4,TRBJ2-1,CASSSSGHNEQFF
once,TRBV28,TRBJ2-7,CASSLYRQGTYEQYF
-,TRBV15,TRBJ1-3,CATSKGGTGNTIYF